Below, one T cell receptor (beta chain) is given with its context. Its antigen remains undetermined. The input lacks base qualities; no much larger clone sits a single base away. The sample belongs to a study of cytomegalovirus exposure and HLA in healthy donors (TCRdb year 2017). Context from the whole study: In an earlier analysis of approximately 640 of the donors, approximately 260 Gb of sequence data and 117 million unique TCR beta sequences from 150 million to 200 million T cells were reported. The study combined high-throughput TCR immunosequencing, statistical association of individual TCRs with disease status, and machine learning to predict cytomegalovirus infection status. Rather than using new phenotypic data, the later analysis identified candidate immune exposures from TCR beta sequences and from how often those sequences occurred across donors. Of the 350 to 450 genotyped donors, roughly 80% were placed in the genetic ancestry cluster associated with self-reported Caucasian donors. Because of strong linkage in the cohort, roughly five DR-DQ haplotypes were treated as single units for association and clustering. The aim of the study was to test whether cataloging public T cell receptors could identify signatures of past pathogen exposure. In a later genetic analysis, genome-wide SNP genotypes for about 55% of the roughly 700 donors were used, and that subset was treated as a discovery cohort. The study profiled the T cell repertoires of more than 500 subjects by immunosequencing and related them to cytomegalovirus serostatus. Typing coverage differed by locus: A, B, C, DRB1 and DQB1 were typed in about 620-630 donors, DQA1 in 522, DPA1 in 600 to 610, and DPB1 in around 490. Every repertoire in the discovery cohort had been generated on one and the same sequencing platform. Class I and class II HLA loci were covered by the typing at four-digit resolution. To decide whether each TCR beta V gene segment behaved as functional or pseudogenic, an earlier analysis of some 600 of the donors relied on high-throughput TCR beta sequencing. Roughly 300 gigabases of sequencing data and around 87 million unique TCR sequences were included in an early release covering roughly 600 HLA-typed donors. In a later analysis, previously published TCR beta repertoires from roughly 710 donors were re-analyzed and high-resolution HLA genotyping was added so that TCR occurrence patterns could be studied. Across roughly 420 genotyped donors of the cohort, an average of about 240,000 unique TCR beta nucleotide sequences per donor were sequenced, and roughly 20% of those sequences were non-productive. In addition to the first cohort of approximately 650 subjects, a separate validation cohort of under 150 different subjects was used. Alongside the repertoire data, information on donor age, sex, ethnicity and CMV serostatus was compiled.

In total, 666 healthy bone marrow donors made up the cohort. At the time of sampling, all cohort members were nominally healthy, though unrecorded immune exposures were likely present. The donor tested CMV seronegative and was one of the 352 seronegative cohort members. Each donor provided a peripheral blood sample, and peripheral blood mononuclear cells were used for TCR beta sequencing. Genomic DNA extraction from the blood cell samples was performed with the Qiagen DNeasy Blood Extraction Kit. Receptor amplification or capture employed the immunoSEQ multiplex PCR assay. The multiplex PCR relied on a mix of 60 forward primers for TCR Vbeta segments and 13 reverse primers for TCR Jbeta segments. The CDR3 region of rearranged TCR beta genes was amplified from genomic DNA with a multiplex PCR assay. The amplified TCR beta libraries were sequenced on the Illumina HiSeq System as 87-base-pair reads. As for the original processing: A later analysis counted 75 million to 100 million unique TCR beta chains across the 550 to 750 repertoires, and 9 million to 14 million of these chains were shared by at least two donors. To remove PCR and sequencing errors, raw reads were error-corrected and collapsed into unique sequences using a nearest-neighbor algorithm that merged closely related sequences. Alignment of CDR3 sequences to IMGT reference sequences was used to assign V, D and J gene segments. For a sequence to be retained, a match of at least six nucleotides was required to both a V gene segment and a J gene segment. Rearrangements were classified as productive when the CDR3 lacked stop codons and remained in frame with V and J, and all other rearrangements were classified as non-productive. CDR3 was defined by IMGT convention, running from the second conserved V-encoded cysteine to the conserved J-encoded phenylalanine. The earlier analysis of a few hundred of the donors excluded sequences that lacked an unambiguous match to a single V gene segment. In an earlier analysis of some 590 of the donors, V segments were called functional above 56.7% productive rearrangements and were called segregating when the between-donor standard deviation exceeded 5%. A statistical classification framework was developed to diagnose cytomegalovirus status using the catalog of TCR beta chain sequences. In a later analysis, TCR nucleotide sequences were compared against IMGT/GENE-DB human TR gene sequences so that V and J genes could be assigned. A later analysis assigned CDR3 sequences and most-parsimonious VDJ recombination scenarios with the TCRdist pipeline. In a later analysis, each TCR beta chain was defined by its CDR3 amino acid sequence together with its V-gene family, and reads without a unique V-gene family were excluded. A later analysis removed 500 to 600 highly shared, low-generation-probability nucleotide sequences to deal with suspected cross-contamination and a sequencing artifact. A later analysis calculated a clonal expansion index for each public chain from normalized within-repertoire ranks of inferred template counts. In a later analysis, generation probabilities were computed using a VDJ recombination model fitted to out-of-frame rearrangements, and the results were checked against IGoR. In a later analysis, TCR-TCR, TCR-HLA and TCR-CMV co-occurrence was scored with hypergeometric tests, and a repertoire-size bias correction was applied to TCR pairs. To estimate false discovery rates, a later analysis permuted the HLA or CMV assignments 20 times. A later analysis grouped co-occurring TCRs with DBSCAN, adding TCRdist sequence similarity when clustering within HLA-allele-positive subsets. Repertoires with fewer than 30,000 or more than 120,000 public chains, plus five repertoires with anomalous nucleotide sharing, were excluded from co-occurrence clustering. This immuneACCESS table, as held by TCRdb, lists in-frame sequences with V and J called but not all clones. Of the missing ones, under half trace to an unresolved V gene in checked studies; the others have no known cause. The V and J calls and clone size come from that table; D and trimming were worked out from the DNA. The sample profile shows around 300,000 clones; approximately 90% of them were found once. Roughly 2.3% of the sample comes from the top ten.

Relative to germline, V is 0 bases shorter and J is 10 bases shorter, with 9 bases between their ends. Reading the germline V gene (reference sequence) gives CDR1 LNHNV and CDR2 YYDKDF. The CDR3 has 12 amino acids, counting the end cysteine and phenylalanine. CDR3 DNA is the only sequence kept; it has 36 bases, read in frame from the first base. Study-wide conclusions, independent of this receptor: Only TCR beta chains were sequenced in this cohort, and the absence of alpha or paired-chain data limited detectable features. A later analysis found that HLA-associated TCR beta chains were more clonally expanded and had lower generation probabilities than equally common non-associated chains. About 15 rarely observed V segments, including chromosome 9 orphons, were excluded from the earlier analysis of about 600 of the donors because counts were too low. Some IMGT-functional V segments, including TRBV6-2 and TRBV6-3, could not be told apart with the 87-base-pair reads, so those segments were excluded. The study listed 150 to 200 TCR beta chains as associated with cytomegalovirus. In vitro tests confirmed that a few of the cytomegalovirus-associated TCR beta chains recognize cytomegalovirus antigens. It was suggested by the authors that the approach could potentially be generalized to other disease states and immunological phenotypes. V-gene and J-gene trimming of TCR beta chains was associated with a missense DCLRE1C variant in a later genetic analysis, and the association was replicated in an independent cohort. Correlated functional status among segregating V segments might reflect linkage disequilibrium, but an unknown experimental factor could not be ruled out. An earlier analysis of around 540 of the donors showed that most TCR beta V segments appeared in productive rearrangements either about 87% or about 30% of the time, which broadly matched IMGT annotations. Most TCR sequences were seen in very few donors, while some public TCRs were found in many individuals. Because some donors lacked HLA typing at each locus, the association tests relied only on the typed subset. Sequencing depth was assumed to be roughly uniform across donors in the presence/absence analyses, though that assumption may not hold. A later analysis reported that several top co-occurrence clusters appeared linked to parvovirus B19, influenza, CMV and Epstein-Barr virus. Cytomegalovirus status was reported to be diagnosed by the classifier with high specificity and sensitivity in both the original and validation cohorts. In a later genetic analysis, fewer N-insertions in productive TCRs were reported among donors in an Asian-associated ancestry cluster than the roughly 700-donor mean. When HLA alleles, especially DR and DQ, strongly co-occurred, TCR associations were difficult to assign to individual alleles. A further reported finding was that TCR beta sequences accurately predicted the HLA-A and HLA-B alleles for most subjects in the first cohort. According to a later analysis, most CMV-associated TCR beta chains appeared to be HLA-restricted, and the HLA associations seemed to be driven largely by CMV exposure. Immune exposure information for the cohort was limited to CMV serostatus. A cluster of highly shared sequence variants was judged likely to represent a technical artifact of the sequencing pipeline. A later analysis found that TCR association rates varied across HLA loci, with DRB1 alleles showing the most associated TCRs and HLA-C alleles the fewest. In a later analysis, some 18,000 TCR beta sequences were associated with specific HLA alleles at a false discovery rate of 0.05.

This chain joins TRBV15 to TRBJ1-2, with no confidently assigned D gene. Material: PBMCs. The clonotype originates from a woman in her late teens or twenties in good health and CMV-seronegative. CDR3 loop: CATSRDRRDYTF. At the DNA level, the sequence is TGTGCCACCAGCAGAGATCGCCGGGACTACACCTTC. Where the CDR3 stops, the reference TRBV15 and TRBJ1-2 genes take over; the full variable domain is DAMVIQNPRYQVTQFGKPVTLSCSQTLNHNVMYWYQQKSSQAPKLLFHYYDKDFNNEADTPDNFQSRRPNTSFCFLDIRSPGLGDTAMYLCATSRDRRDYTFGSGTRLTVV.